This TCR beta chain emerged from a study of OX40 agonist ivuxolimab in advanced cancers. The wider study: The dose of intravenous ivuxolimab that patients received every 2 weeks ranged from 0.01 to 10 mg/kg. Three dose-escalation patients had partial responses: one with hepatocellular carcinoma and two with cutaneous melanoma. Aged roughly 23 to 79 with a mean of 60 years, they were approximately 79% male.

This clone was detected once. J lost 6 bases, V lost 3 bases, and 8 bases had no gene match. The CDR3 runs 15 residues. The V gene's germline CDR1 is MDHEN and CDR2 SYDVKM. Here immunoSEQ multiplex PCR was the method, and the copy in TCRdb shows in-frame clones only, minus some. The sample includes approximately 58,000 clones, approximately 91% seen only once; the top ten take approximately 0.8%. This rearrangement joins TRBV28 to TRBJ1-1, with 9 positions matching TRBD1. The origin of this receptor is an adult with an advanced solid tumor such as melanoma, head and neck, liver or kidney cancer. The sample in question was CD4+ or CD8+ T cells sorted from blood, obtained in a trial of the OX40 agonist ivuxolimab. The CDR3 here is CASSLLVQGAPEAFF. The CDR3 bases are TGTGCCAGCAGTTTGTTGGTACAGGGGGCCCCTGAAGCTTTCTTT.